The 17 T cell receptor beta chains given below trace back to one sample, sequenced in a study of early T cells in non-severe SARS-CoV-2 infection. Using its own MiXCR run on the 5' RACE reads, TCRdb lists one record per CDR3 protein. The repertoire holds around 99,000 distinct CDR3 sequences, with 11% as singletons. Sequencing input: whole blood. These TCRs come from an adult who was a healthcare worker with PCR-confirmed SARS-CoV-2 infection or an uninfected control (not recorded which).

Only a few counts were recorded for this clonotype. V and J are TRBV2 and TRBJ2-2, with D tentatively TRBD1 or TRBD2 (6 bases each). The CDR3 is 14 residues long. The V end was cut by 4 bases, the J end by 5 bases, with 11 bases between. CDR1 and CDR2 from the germline V gene are SNHLY and FYNNEI. The CDR3 loop reads CASSGEGGTGELFF. CDR3 nucleotide sequence: TGTGCCAGCAGTGGTGAAGGGGGGACCGGGGAGCTGTTTTTT.

A few counts support this clonotype. This sequence joins TRBV6-1 and TRBJ1-5; D possibly corresponds to TRBD1 (6 bases). Trimming cost V 4 bases and J 9 bases, with 7 bases left between them. This CDR3 is built from 11 residues. Germline V CDR1 and CDR2: MNHNS, SASEGT. Here the CDR3 reads CASSGGAPQHF. The CDR3 DNA follows: TGTGCCAGCAGTGGGGGGGCGCCCCAGCATTTT.

This clonotype has a count of ten or more. The chain has TRBV6-1 and TRBJ2-1; 11 bases are a match to TRBD2. V trimming: 5 bases; J trimming: 10 bases; junction bases outside the gene matches: 7. The CDR3 runs to 14 residues. Germline CDR1 reads MNHNS; CDR2 reads SASEGT. CDR3: CASSTLSGREEQFF. Here the CDR3 DNA reads TGTGCCAGCAGTACCCTTAGCGGGAGGGAAGAGCAGTTCTTC.

This clonotype occurred once. CDR3: CASSLKDPYNEQFF. The CDR3 region has the DNA TGTGCCAGCAGCTTAAAGGACCCATACAATGAGCAGTTCTTC. The rearrangement joins TRBV7-2 to TRBJ2-1, with D unclear. CDR3 length: 14 residues. Germline V gives CDR1 SGHTA, CDR2 FQGNSA. V lost 2 bases to trimming and J lost 4 bases, with 9 bases between them.

In this sample, this clonotype turned up many times. The chain recombines TRBV7-6 with TRBJ1-6, with no clear D. Trimming left V 2 bases short and J 11 bases short, with 4 bases between. This CDR3 is 11 amino acids long. Germline assignment: CDR1 SGHVS and CDR2 FNYEAQ. The CDR3, as DNA: TGTGCCAGCAGCTTATTTGCACCCCTCCACTTT. It specifies CASSLFAPLHF.

This clonotype was detected a few times. The rearrangement links TRBV29-1 to TRBJ2-1; 11 nucleotides align to TRBD2. Germline CDR1 reads SQVTM; CDR2 reads ANQGSEA. This CDR3 spans 14 amino acids. The V and J ends lost 7 bases and 4 bases, in that order; junction bases with no gene match: 6. The CDR3 DNA reads TGCAGCGCCCGACTAGCGGGAAAATACAATGAGCAGTTCTTC. This sequence encodes CSARLAGKYNEQFF.

At least ten counts were recorded for this clonotype. The gene calls are TRBV18 and TRBJ2-4; D is perhaps TRBD2 (5 bases). CDR1 is KGHSH, CDR2 LQKENI, per germline. The CDR3 covers 15 residues. Trimming took off 4 bases at V and 0 bases at J, with 10 bases between the two ends. The CDR3 DNA reads as TGTGCCAGCTCACTGGACTTCCAAGCCAAAAACATTCAGTACTTC. This translates into CASSLDFQAKNIQYF. Together with reference TRBV18 and TRBJ2-4, the CDR3 gives the full variable domain: NAGVMQNPRHLVRRRGQEARLRCSPMKGHSHVYWYRQLPEEGLKFMVYLQKENIIDESGMPKERFSAEFPKEGPSILRIQQVVRGDSAAYFCASSLDFQAKNIQYFGAGTRLSVL.

The chain couples TRBV7-9 to TRBJ2-2; D is unresolved. The V and J ends lost 8 bases and 2 bases respectively, with 6 bases between them. The CDR3 spans 12 residues. Germline V gene sequence: CDR1 SEHNR, CDR2 FQNEAQ (reference sequence). DNA of the CDR3: TGTGCCAGCCGCCTAAACACCGGGGAGCTGTTTTTT. This encodes CASRLNTGELFF.

This clonotype was found many times. The V gene is TRBV29-1, the J gene TRBJ2-1; D may be TRBD1 (5 bases). V lost 1 base and J 1 base, leaving 14 bases between the germline ends. CDR3 length: 16 amino acids. Germline CDR1 is SQVTM and CDR2 is ANQGSEA. CDR3 nucleotides: TGCAGCGTTGAAGTGTCCAAGGGGCAGTCCTACAATGAGCAGTTCTTC. Amino acid sequence: CSVEVSKGQSYNEQFF.

This clonotype was recorded many times. The genes are TRBV14 and TRBJ1-1, with TRBD1 identical over 8 bases. Germline CDR1 and CDR2: SGHDN and FVKESK. CDR3 length equals 11 residues. The V segment lost 6 bases and the J segment 10 bases; nucleotides outside the gene matches: 4. As DNA, the CDR3 is TGTGCCAGCAGTCACACAGGGGGAGCTTTCTTT. Amino acids: CASSHTGGAFF.

This clonotype occurred many times. This chain links TRBV20-1 with TRBJ2-7; 8 bases are shared with TRBD2. Germline assignment: CDR1 DFQATT and CDR2 SNEGSKA (reference sequence). V trimming: 6 bases; J trimming: 3 bases; junction bases outside the gene matches: 7. CDR3 length equals 13 residues. The CDR3 protein is CSASTAGDYEQYF. DNA for the CDR3: TGCAGTGCAAGTACAGCGGGAGACTACGAGCAGTACTTC.

The chain joins TRBV30 to TRBJ2-1; D not resolved. The CDR3 has 12 residues. Trimming removed 3 bases from V and 9 bases from J, with 12 bases in between. Germline loops: CDR1 GTSNPN, CDR2 SVGIG (reference sequence). The CDR3 nucleotides read TGTGCCTGGAGAGATTCCTCGTCTGAGCAGTTCTTC. Amino acid sequence: CAWRDSSSEQFF.

The V and J genes are TRBV7-8 and TRBJ2-1; D possibly matches TRBD1 or TRBD2 (6 bases each). Trimming removed 7 bases from V and 4 bases from J, with 17 bases in between. The length of the CDR3 is 15 residues. Germline V gene sequence: CDR1 SGHVS, CDR2 FQNEAQ. CDR3: CASTLGGGIYNEQFF. For the CDR3, the DNA is TGTGCCAGCACTCTTGGGGGCGGGATTTACAATGAGCAGTTCTTC.

The CDR3 DNA sequence: TGTGCCAGCAGCGTAGGGGGACAGCAAGAGACCCAGTACTTC. It translates to CASSVGGQQETQYF. This chain links TRBV9 with TRBJ2-5; 7 nucleotides line up with TRBD1. The CDR3 totals 14 residues. The germline CDR1 and CDR2 sequences are SGDLS and YYNGEE. Trimming took 0 bases from V and 2 from J; bases not matched to a gene: 1.

V and J are TRBV7-9 and TRBJ2-5; D gene ambiguous. V gave up 6 bases and J gave up 5 bases, with 16 bases separating them. Germline V CDR1 and CDR2: SEHNR, FQNEAQ (reference sequence). The CDR3 length is 14 residues. In nucleotides, the CDR3 is TGTGCCAGCAGGGACCCCCACAGACCGGAGACCCAGTACTTC. Translating it yields CASRDPHRPETQYF.

The chain uses TRBV30 and TRBJ1-3, with D possibly matching TRBD1 (6 bases). This CDR3 is built from 14 residues. The V gene lost 1 base and the J gene lost 0 bases, with 7 bases spanning the gap. The germline CDR1 and CDR2 sequences are GTSNPN and SVGIG (reference sequence). The CDR3 sequence: CAWSGTDSGNTIYF. CDR3 nucleotide sequence: TGTGCCTGGAGTGGGACAGACTCTGGAAACACCATATATTTT.

V usage is TRBV10-3 and J usage is TRBJ2-3, with D unclear. CDR3 length: 14 amino acids. V lost 0 bases and J 3 bases, leaving 7 bases between the germline ends. Germline V gives CDR1 ENHRY, CDR2 SYGVKD. The CDR3 here is CAISESKATDTQYF. In DNA form, the CDR3 reads TGTGCCATCAGTGAGTCGAAGGCAACAGATACGCAGTATTTT.